Shown below are 5 T cell receptor beta chains from a single sample sequenced in a study of CD8 T cells in ankylosing spondylitis (dated by TCRdb to about 2017). Findings and caveats that apply to the study as a whole: A TCR beta motif made up of eight or nine highly homologous amino acid variants appeared to be characteristic of blood from ankylosing spondylitis patients.

Which antigens these TCRs recognize remains unknown. The library relied on 5' RACE. TCRdb names Illumina HiSeq 2500 as the instrument used. The public sequencing data were trimmed at Q25 with fastp and processed into clonotypes with MiXCR by TCRdb, which kept only in-frame beta chains. One record per CDR3 amino acid sequence lists the most common genes and DNA. The table for this sample lists approximately 500,000 distinct CDR3 sequences; about an eighth of them were counted only once. Jointly, the top ten make up about 6.8% of the sample. Sequenced input: blood, either unsorted or a sorted T cell fraction (not recorded which). These receptors came from a male donor with ankylosing spondylitis.

This clonotype showed up many times. This chain uses TRBV7-8 with TRBJ2-5; a weak D match, TRBD1 (5 bases). Deletions cut 1 base from V and 0 bases from J, with 15 bases between. The CDR3 is 17 amino acids. From germline, CDR1 is SGHVS and CDR2 FQNEAQ. CDR3 DNA: TGTGCCAGCAGCTTAGAAAGGGGCCCCCAGTACCAAGAGACCCAGTACTTC. As protein: CASSLERGPQYQETQYF.

V and J are TRBV11-3 and TRBJ1-2, with D possibly matching TRBD1 (6 bases). The CDR3 covers 12 residues. The V end lost 7 bases, the J end lost 3 bases, and 9 bases lay between the germline ends. The V gene's germline CDR1 is SGHNT and CDR2 YENEEA. The CDR3 reads CASKSGDYGYTF. CDR3 in DNA: TGTGCCAGCAAATCAGGGGACTATGGCTACACCTTC.

Only a few counts were recorded for this clonotype. The V and J genes are TRBV6-5 and TRBJ2-5, with D possibly being TRBD2 (6 bases). Trimming shortened V by 4 bases and J by 7 bases, and 16 bases separated the two germline ends. Germline V gene sequence: CDR1 MNHEY, CDR2 SVGAGI. This CDR3 is built from 14 residues. Written as DNA, the CDR3 is TGTGCCAGCAGTTTCTCCGGGACTGGGTGGACCCAGTACTTC. The encoded protein is CASSFSGTGWTQYF.

In its sample, this clonotype was seen a few times. The CDR3 region is CASSAGQTPYGYTF. CDR3 sequence (DNA): TGCGCCAGCAGCGCGGGACAGACCCCCTATGGCTACACCTTC. The gene calls are TRBV5-1 and TRBJ1-2; 7 bases are shared with TRBD1. With V trimmed by 4 bases and J by 4 bases, 7 bases remained unmatched. CDR1 SGHRS and CDR2 YFSETQ come from the germline V gene. CDR3 length: 14 residues.

In this sample, this clonotype turned up many times. V usage is TRBV29-1 and J usage is TRBJ2-4; D might be TRBD1 or TRBD2, each matching 5 bases. The ends were cut back, 6 bases at V and 2 bases at J, with 11 bases in the middle. Germline assignment: CDR1 SQVTM and CDR2 ANQGSEA. The CDR3 is 13 residues long. This CDR3 is CSVGDGTKNIQYF. DNA of the CDR3: TGCAGCGTCGGGGACGGAACCAAAAACATTCAGTACTTC.